This entry lists 12 T cell receptor beta chains sequenced from one sample in a study of blood T cell repertoires in COVID-19. Clones were sequenced by immunoSEQ multiplex PCR, and TCRdb holds only the in-frame ones, with some missing. The sample has under 300,000 clones, approximately 80% seen once. Sequenced material: peripheral blood. The receptors were gathered from a woman aged 40 to 55 with active or convalescent COVID-19.

The gene calls are TRBV6-5 and TRBJ2-3, with D perhaps TRBD2 (6 bases). V gave up 8 bases and J gave up 2 bases, with 11 bases separating them. This CDR3 comprises 13 residues. Germline CDR1 reads MNHEY; CDR2 reads SVGAGI. The DNA for the CDR3 is TGTGCCAGCGCGGGGCAAACCACAGATACGCAGTATTTT. It specifies CASAGQTTDTQYF.

The J gene is TRBJ1-2, the V gene TRBV6-5; maybe TRBD1 (6 bases). Per the germline V gene, CDR1 is MNHEY and CDR2 is SVGAGI. CDR3 length: 14 amino acids. Trimming took 5 bases from V and 4 from J, leaving 14 bases between them. The CDR3 DNA follows: TGTGCCAGCAGTCTCCTAGGACAGTTCTATGGCTACACCTTC. Protein sequence: CASSLLGQFYGYTF.

The chain couples TRBV7-5 to TRBJ1-3; the table's TRBD1 call for D was not verified on the DNA. TRBV7-5 is designated a pseudogene. There are 19 residues in the CDR3. CDR3 nucleotide sequence: TGTGTCAGAAGCTTAGCCCCAATTCAAGGGGTGAGCTCTGGAAACACCATATATTTT. This encodes CVRSLAPIQGVSSGNTIYF.

The chain has TRBV5-1 and TRBJ2-3; possible D gene TRBD2, 6 bases. CDR1 is SGHRS and CDR2 is YFSETQ in the germline V gene. V dropped 3 bases and J dropped 5 bases, with 13 bases sitting between them. The CDR3 is made up of 14 amino acids. The CDR3 spells CASSSGVKKDTQYF. The CDR3 DNA is TGCGCCAGCAGCTCGGGGGTGAAGAAAGATACGCAGTATTTT.

The chain is built from TRBV28 and TRBJ2-3; 8 bases are shared with TRBD2. Losses at the gene ends were 6 bases for V and 5 bases for J; bases not matched to a gene: 13. This CDR3 has 16 amino acids. The germline gives CDR1 MDHEN, CDR2 SYDVKM. CDR3 bases: TGTGCCAGCAGCCTAGCCGGGGGGGTCGGCATAGATACGCAGTATTTT. The encoded protein is CASSLAGGVGIDTQYF.

The chain carries TRBV9 and TRBJ1-3; TRBD1 aligns across 9 bases. The CDR3 consists of 14 residues. J gave up 10 bases and V 2 bases, and 7 bases lay outside the gene matches. Germline CDR1 reads SGDLS; CDR2 reads YYNGEE. The CDR3 DNA follows: TGTGCCAGCAGCGTGCTCCCGGGACAGGGTACCATATATTTT. It codes for CASSVLPGQGTIYF.

The chain joins TRBV20-1 to TRBJ2-7; 10 nucleotides match TRBD2. Germline V gives CDR1 DFQATT, CDR2 SNEGSKA (reference sequence). Losses at the gene ends were 3 bases for V and 1 base for J; bases not matched to a gene: 6. The CDR3 totals 15 residues. DNA for the CDR3: TGCAGTGCTAGTGCTAGCGGGGGCCTTTCCTACGAGCAGTACGTC. This sequence encodes CSASASGGLSYEQYV.

The V and J genes are TRBV6-1 and TRBJ1-2, with 7 positions matching TRBD1. The CDR3 length is 15 residues. V gave up 1 base and J gave up 5 bases; unmatched junction bases: 7. Germline V CDR1 and CDR2: MNHNS, SASEGT. The CDR3 reads CASSEGRGRGYGYTF. The CDR3 region has the DNA TGTGCCAGCAGTGAAGGGAGGGGGCGAGGTTATGGCTACACCTTC.

Written as DNA, the CDR3 is TGTGCCAGCAGCACTACAGGTAACACTGAAGCTTTCTTT. The encoded protein is CASSTTGNTEAFF. This chain uses TRBV3-1 (or the pseudogene TRBV3-2) with TRBJ1-1; a weak D match, TRBD1 (5 bases). This CDR3 has 13 residues. Trimming pared 5 bases from V and 2 bases from J, leaving 9 bases between. Germline CDR1 is LGHDT and CDR2 is YNNKEL (reference sequence).

J is TRBJ1-1 and V is TRBV5-5; possibly TRBD1 for D (5 bases). The CDR3 loop spans 18 amino acids. The germline V and J ends were trimmed by 0 bases and 1 base, with 19 bases remaining between them. Germline V lookup: CDR1 SGHKS, CDR2 YYEKEE (reference sequence). This CDR3 reads CASSLEPTFRGQNTEAFF. The CDR3 DNA reads as TGTGCCAGCAGCTTGGAACCTACGTTTAGGGGCCAGAACACTGAAGCTTTCTTT.

This clone occurred once. The chain joins TRBV29-1 to TRBJ2-5, with 10 positions matching TRBD1. The CDR3 contains 14 residues. The junction had 7 bases not matched to a gene; V was cut back by 4 bases and J by 5 bases. The V gene's germline CDR1 is SQVTM and CDR2 ANQGSEA. The CDR3 loop reads CSVVPTGGWETQYF. As DNA, the CDR3 is TGCAGCGTTGTACCGACAGGGGGCTGGGAGACCCAGTACTTC.

The chain links TRBV12-3 or TRBV12-4 to TRBJ2-7; D unclear. The CDR3 is 13 amino acids. With 3 bases removed from V and 7 bases from J, the gap between germline ends came to 13 bases. The CDR3 is CASSLSLTLEQYF. As DNA, the CDR3 is TGTGCCAGCAGTTTGTCACTCACCCTGGAGCAGTACTTC.